This TCR beta chain was recovered during a study of graft-versus-host responses after intestinal transplantation (dated by TCRdb to about 2021). Background for the entire study: The transplants that recipients got were multivisceral, liver-intestinal, or isolated intestinal. All recipients received anti-thymocyte globulin induction followed by maintenance tacrolimus and steroids for around three years. After intestinal transplantation, graft-versus-host and host-versus-graft alloreactive T cell clones in the graft, circulation and bone marrow were tracked using bulk TCR-beta CDR3 sequencing. To identify alloreactive clones, pre-transplant mixed lymphocyte reaction products were sequenced and then compared with unstimulated pre-transplant donor and recipient T cells. Of the roughly 24 intestinal transplant recipients enrolled in the cohort, one of whom was a retransplant, a few patients without pretransplant specimens were excluded. A peak of at least 4% donor T cells among recipient peripheral blood mononuclear cells was the definition used for donor T cell macrochimerism. Rather than being sequenced by the commercial service, samples from a few later patients were sequenced in-house on an Illumina MiSeq and processed with MiXCR. Study-wide conclusions, independent of this receptor: Early after transplant, peak levels of circulating GvH clones were found to be associated with declines in HvG clones. In the allografts of patients with donor T cell macrochimerism, GvH to HvG T cell clonal ratios were high. The conclusions were limited by the relatively low number and heterogeneity of the intestinal transplant patients. GvH clones were detected in recipient bone marrow, and some of these GvH clones were observed earlier in ileal mucosa or blood, consistent with an intestinal mucosal origin.

A few counts support this clone. It lacks a known antigen. No much larger clonotype is one base removed from it; base qualities were not supplied. Preparation of the library involved the immunoSEQ multiplex PCR assay. For most patients, genomic DNA was isolated with the Qiagen DNeasy Blood and Tissue Kit and sent frozen to Adaptive Biotechnologies for TCR sequencing. For most patients, high-throughput TCR-beta CDR3 sequencing of genomic DNA was performed by Adaptive Biotechnologies. In the paper's pipeline: TCR sequencing data for approximately 17 patients were retrieved from Adaptive's ImmunoSEQ software; three other patients were processed with MiXCR and VDJtools. To correct CD4 versus CD8 sorting errors, any sequence found in both subsets at a frequency ratio below 5:1 was removed. Because the origin of CDR3 nucleotide sequences shared between donor and recipient could not be assigned, those sequences were removed. Alloreactive clones required at least 2-fold expansion over unstimulated cells and minimum CFSE-low frequency of 0.002% (template counts) or 0.001% (read counts). Mappable clones were those detected in sequenced pre-transplant spleen, lymph node, or MLR CFSE-low populations of the donor or recipient. Cumulative frequency of alloreactive clones was calculated as a percentage of all sequences weighted by copy number. This immuneACCESS table, as held by TCRdb, lists in-frame sequences with V and J called but not all clones. Of the missing ones, under half trace to an unresolved V gene in checked studies; the others have no known cause. D and trimming come from the DNA, and the V and J calls and clone size come from that table. The sample table contains approximately 120,000 clones; only one count was recorded for roughly nine tenths of them. 0.16% of the sample lies in the top ten.

The CDR3 contains 14 residues, cysteine and phenylalanine counted. The CDR3 DNA has 42 bases and is translated from base 1. Trimming costs V 2 bases and J 6 bases, and their ends lie 10 bases apart. CDR1 is given as MNHNS and CDR2 as SASEGT, both from the germline V gene. Reading the label with the study, this specimen's time point is: cells obtained before transplantation from donor or recipient. CD3+CD4+ and CD3+CD8+ populations were FACS-sorted from unstimulated pre-transplant donor and recipient cells taken from spleen or lymph nodes. The sequences come from unstimulated CD4+ T cells sorted from spleen or lymph node cells, collected before intestinal transplant. The chain links TRBV6-1 with TRBJ1-4, with the identity of the D gene unclear. The sequence came from a human donor who received an intestinal transplant. CDR3 sequence: CASSEMAVDEKLFF. In nucleotide form, the sequence is TGTGCCAGCAGTGAAATGGCGGTTGATGAAAAACTGTTTTTT.